This T cell receptor (beta chain) stems from a study of blood T cell repertoires in COVID-19. Across the study: COVID-19 samples collected from the United States, Italy and Spain covered acute and convalescent phases. T cells, B-cell-depleted T cells, or PBMCs provided the cDNA or gDNA that served as material.

Study processing details: Researchers report that nucleated cell counts were estimated from reference gene primer amplification. Sequencing used immunoSEQ multiplex PCR; TCRdb keeps in-frame clones, though not all of them. V, J and clone size reflect that table, while D and trimming were determined from the DNA. The data show tens of thousands of clones, around 87% seen once. Sample: peripheral blood. This sequence was found in a woman aged 80 or over with active or convalescent COVID-19.

CDR3 region: CASSPAVTYGYTF. The DNA of the CDR3 is TGTGCCAGCTCACCGGCGGTGACCTATGGCTACACCTTC. V is TRBV18 and J is TRBJ1-2; D remains ambiguous. The V gene's germline CDR1 is KGHSH and CDR2 LQKENI. This CDR3 comprises 13 residues. V was clipped by 3 bases and J by 4 bases, with 9 bases between them.